This TCR beta chain was captured in a study of T-cell memory formation after mild COVID-19. As for the study in general: Clusters of TCRs were largely donor specific. Findings of the study overall: Some SARS-CoV-2-responding clones were already detected in memory before infection. CD4/CD8 balance characterized clones contracting day 15 to 85, and CD4+ skew characterized later expanders.

TCRdb reprocessed the 5' RACE reads via MiXCR and lists one record per CDR3 protein. This sample has about 440,000 distinct CDR3 sequences, with approximately 20% found just once. This CDR3 spans 13 amino acids. Trimming left V 7 bases short and J 1 base short, with 10 bases between. Per germline, CDR1 SQVTM and CDR2 ANQGSEA. This clonotype has more than one count but fewer than ten. Antigen: not known. V and J are TRBV29-1 and TRBJ2-2, with D perhaps TRBD1 (5 bases). Input material: PBMCs or a T cell subset sorted from them (not recorded which). The receptor was isolated from an adult woman who had mild COVID-19 (a few samples of this study predate the infection). Cell type and time point are not known. CDR3 coding DNA: TGCAGCGCCCCAGACAGGAACACCGGGGAGCTGTTTTTT. Protein: CSAPDRNTGELFF.